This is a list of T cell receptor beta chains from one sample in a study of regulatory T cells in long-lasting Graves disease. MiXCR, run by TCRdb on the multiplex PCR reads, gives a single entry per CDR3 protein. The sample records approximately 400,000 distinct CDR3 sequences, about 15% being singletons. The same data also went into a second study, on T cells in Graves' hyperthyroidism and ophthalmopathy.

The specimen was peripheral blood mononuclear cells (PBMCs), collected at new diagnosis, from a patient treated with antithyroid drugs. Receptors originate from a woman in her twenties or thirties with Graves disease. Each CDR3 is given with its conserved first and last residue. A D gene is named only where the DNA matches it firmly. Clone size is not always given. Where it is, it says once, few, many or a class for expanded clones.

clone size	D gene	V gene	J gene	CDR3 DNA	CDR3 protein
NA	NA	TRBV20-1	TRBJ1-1	TGCAGTGCTACCCCGACGGGCCCGGGGAACACTGAAGCTTTCTTT	CSATPTGPGNTEAFF
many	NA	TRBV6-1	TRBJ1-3	TGTGCCAGCAGACAATCTGGAAACACCATATATTTT	CASRQSGNTIYF
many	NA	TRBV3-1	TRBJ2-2	TGTGCCAGCAGCCCCAATGGGGGGAACACCGGGGAGCTGTTTTTT	CASSPNGGNTGELFF
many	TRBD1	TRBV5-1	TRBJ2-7	TGCGCCAGCAGCTTGGCCGATGACAGGGGCTACGAGCAGTACTTC	CASSLADDRGYEQYF
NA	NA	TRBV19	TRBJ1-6	TGTGCCAGTAGGACTTCGGGGCCCAATTCACCCCTCCACTTT	CASRTSGPNSPLHF
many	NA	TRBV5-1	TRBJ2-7	TGCGCCAGCAGCTTGACCTTAATCACGACCCTGGGACGGAACTACGAGCAGTACTTC	CASSLTLITTLGRNYEQYF
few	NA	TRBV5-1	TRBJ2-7	TGCGCCAGCAGCTTGTTTTTGGGGGAGGCAGTAGAGCAGTACTTC	CASSLFLGEAVEQYF
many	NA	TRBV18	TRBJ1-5	TGTGCCAGCTCCAAGGGGAATAGCAATCAGCCCCAGCATTTT	CASSKGNSNQPQHF
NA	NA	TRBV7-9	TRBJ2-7	TGTGCCAGCAGCTTTGTAGGGATGCACTACGAGCTGTACTTC	CASSFVGMHYELYF
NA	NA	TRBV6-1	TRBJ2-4	TGTGCCAGCAGTGGATTGGGGGGTAGAATCAATTCAGACATTCAGTACTTC	CASSGLGGRINSDIQYF
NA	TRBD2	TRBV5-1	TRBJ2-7	TGCGCCAGCAGCTCAGGAGCGGGAGGCGGCTACGAGCAGTACTTC	CASSSGAGGGYEQYF
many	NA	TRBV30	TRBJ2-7	TGTGCCTGGAGCGTGGGTTCCTACGAGCAGTACTTC	CAWSVGSYEQYF
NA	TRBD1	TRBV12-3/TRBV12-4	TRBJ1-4	TGTGCCAGCAGCCCCCGGGACAGGGGGAATGAAAAACTGTTTTTT	CASSPRDRGNEKLFF
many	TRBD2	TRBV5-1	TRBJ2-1	TGCGCCAGCAGCGCAGCTCCGGGGAGGGAGGCTCACAATGAGCAGTTCTTC	CASSAAPGREAHNEQFF
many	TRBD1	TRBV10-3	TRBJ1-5	TGTGCCAGCAGCCCTGGGACAGACAATCAGCCCCAGCATTTT	CASSPGTDNQPQHF
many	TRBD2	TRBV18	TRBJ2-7	TGTGCCAGCTCACCAGTGACTAGCGGGAGCTACGAGCAGTACTTC	CASSPVTSGSYEQYF
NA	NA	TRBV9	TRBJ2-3	TGTGCCAGCAGCGCCCCCGGAACGGGCGCCAGCACAGATACGCAGTATTTT	CASSAPGTGASTDTQYF
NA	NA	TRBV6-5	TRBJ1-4	TGTGCCAGCAGTTACGGGCGGCTTAATGAAAAACTGTTTTTT	CASSYGRLNEKLFF
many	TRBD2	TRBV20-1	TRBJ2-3	TGCAGTGCTAGAGGTACTAGCGGGAGCACAGATACGCAGTATTTT	CSARGTSGSTDTQYF
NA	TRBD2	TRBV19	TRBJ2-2	TGTGCCAGTAGTATCGGACTAGCGGGACGGGCCGGGGAGCTGTTTTTT	CASSIGLAGRAGELFF
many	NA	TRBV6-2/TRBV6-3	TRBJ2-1	TGTGCCAGCAGGGACCTCAGTCGGGATGAGCAGTTCTTC	CASRDLSRDEQFF
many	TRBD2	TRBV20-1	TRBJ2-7	TGCAGTGCAAAGACTAGCGGACTCTCCTACGAGCAGTACTTC	CSAKTSGLSYEQYF
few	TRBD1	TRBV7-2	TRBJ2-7	TGTGCCAGCAGCTTCGGGACAGGACGTTCCTACGAGCAGTACTTC	CASSFGTGRSYEQYF
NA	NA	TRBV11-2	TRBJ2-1	TGTGCCAGCAGCTTAGATGGGATGGGGGATGAGCAGTTCTTC	CASSLDGMGDEQFF
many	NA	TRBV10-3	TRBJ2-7	TGTGCCATCAGTGCTGGGAGGTTGAACGAGCAGTACTTC	CAISAGRLNEQYF
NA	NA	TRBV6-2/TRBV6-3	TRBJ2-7	TGTGCCAGCCGCAGTAGCGGATCGAACTACGAGCAGTACTTC	CASRSSGSNYEQYF
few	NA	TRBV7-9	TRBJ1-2	TGTGCCAGCAGCCCCCCAGGAGTAGCCCTGGGCTACACCTTC	CASSPPGVALGYTF
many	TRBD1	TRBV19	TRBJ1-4	TGTGCCAGTAGTCCGGGGACAGCAACTAATGAAAAACTGTTTTTT	CASSPGTATNEKLFF
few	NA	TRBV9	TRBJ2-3	TGTGCCAGCAGCCCCCCCCCCGATACGCAGTATTTT	CASSPPPDTQYF
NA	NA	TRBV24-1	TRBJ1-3	TGTGCCACCAGCGAAGAATCTGGAAACACCATATATTTT	CATSEESGNTIYF
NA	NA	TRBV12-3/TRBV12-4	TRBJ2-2	TGTGCCAGCAGTTTCTTAGACGGGGAGCTGTTTTTT	CASSFLDGELFF
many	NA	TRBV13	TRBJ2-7	TGTGCCAGCAGCTTAGGTCAGGGCTTCTACGAGCAGTACTTC	CASSLGQGFYEQYF
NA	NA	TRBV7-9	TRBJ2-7	TGTGCCAGCAGCCCTCTCGACGGGTACGAGCAGTACTTC	CASSPLDGYEQYF
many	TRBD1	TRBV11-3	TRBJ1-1	TGTGCCAGCGTAGACAGGGAGGCTAGGGCTTTCTTT	CASVDREARAFF
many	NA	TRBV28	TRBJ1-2	TGTGCCAGCAGTTTAGAGCTTAACTATGGCTACACCTTC	CASSLELNYGYTF
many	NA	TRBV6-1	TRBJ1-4	TGTGCCAGCAGTGAAGTCGGGGGCGCCCGGGAAAAACTGTTTTTT	CASSEVGGAREKLFF
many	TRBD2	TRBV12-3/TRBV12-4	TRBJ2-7	TGTGCCAGCAGCCTACTAGCGGGAGAAAGCGAGCAGTACTTC	CASSLLAGESEQYF
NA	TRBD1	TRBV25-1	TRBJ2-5	TGTGCCAGCAGTGAAGCCGACAGGGTAGAGACCCAGTACTTC	CASSEADRVETQYF